These T cell receptor beta chains were read from a single sample in a study of cytomegalovirus exposure and HLA in healthy donors. The data were produced by immunoSEQ multiplex PCR, yet TCRdb's version contains in-frame clones alone and is incomplete. The sample lists about 120,000 clones, around 77% occurring once. Sequencing input: PBMCs. These receptors were obtained from a woman aged 25 to 39 in good health and CMV-seropositive. Each CDR3 is given with its conserved first and last residue. Fields, in order: clone size, J gene, D gene, V gene, CDR3 DNA, CDR3 protein. The D gene is left open where the match is weak. Only part of the rows carry a size: once, few, many, or a class if the clone is expanded.

few,TRBJ2-2,TRBD1,TRBV25-1,TGTGCCAGCAGTGAATTAGGGGGCAGGGGCACCGGGGAGCTGTTTTTT,CASSELGGRGTGELFF
few,TRBJ1-4,NA,TRBV5-6,TGTGCCAGCAGCTTGGGGCAGTGGAATGAAAAACTGTTTTTT,CASSLGQWNEKLFF
NA,TRBJ1-4,TRBD1,TRBV11-2,TGTGCCAGCAGCGGGCGGACAGGCCTTAATGAAAAACTGTTTTTT,CASSGRTGLNEKLFF
NA,TRBJ1-1,NA,TRBV6-6,TGTGCCAGCAGTTACTCACAGATATTGAACACTGAAGCTTTCTTT,CASSYSQILNTEAFF
NA,TRBJ2-6,NA,TRBV6-4,TGTGCCTCGACACAGACGGGAGCAGCCTCTGGGGCCAACGTCCTGACTTTC,CASTQTGAASGANVLTF
NA,TRBJ1-1,TRBD1,TRBV27,TGTGCCAGCAGCCCTATCGCCGACAGGGGGACTTACACTGAAGCTTTCTTT,CASSPIADRGTYTEAFF
NA,TRBJ2-7,NA,TRBV5-1,TGCGCCAGCAGGGCCCCGGTTGAGGGAGTTACCTACGAGCAGTACTTC,CASRAPVEGVTYEQYF
once,TRBJ2-7,NA,TRBV19,TGTGCCAGTAGTCCCGAGGCAGGGAAGACCTACGAGCAGTACTTC,CASSPEAGKTYEQYF
NA,TRBJ2-1,TRBD2,TRBV5-8,TGTGCCAGCAGCAGAAGGGTAGCGGGAGGGCCTGGCAATGAGCAGTTCTTC,CASSRRVAGGPGNEQFF
NA,TRBJ2-7,NA,TRBV11-3,TGTGCCAGCAGCTTAGATAGCGAGACACTATACGAGCAGTACTTC,CASSLDSETLYEQYF